This entry lists 27 T cell receptor beta chains sequenced from one sample in a study of naive and memory T cell subsets. Ligated cDNA underwent four rounds of PCR with nested alpha and beta constant region primers and SP2. TCRdb used MiXCR to reprocess the 5' RACE reads, holding one entry per CDR3 protein. This sample has 48,000 or so distinct CDR3 sequences, with about 4.4% found just once. TCR cDNA received a 3' ligated oligonucleotide that carried a UMI. The receptor source for this set is a female donor in good health.

J is TRBJ2-1 and V is TRBV6-5, with TRBD2 identical over 7 bases. The CDR3 covers 14 residues. Germline assignment: CDR1 MNHEY and CDR2 SVGAGI. Trimming removed 5 bases from V and 8 bases from J; junction bases left unmatched: 9. The CDR3 here is CASSPRTRGYEQFF. DNA for the CDR3: TGTGCCAGCAGTCCAAGGACTAGGGGCTATGAGCAGTTCTTC.

This clonotype was counted many times. The chain links TRBV29-1 to TRBJ1-4; 7 nucleotides match TRBD1. V shed 6 bases and J 8 bases; nucleotides not matched to a gene: 15. Germline lookup yields CDR1 SQVTM and CDR2 ANQGSEA. The CDR3 has 15 amino acids. The CDR3 reads CSVPPPTGCEEKLFF. In DNA form, the CDR3 reads TGCAGCGTGCCCCCCCCGACAGGGTGTGAGGAAAAACTGTTTTTT.

The rearrangement joins TRBV27 to TRBJ2-1; TRBD2 matches 11 bases. The CDR3 spans 13 residues. CDR1 and CDR2 (germline): MNHEY, SMNVEV (reference sequence). J lost 13 bases, V lost 4 bases, and 6 bases had no gene match. This CDR3 is CASSSPTSGVQFF. The CDR3 DNA reads as TGTGCCAGCAGTTCCCCGACTAGCGGGGTACAGTTCTTC.

This clonotype was observed at least ten times. CDR3 DNA: TGTGCCACCAGTGACCCGACTAGCGGGAGGTTTACCGGGGAGCTGTTTTTT. Amino acid sequence: CATSDPTSGRFTGELFF. The V call is TRBV24-1, the J call TRBJ2-2, with 13 bases matching TRBD2. This CDR3 contains 17 residues. The germline CDR1 and CDR2 sequences are KGHDR and SFDVKD. V dropped 4 bases and J dropped 5; count of bases not matched to a gene: 6.

This clonotype showed up many times. J is TRBJ2-1 and V is TRBV19, with 9 bases identical to TRBD2. The germline V gene encodes CDR1 LNHDA and CDR2 SQIVND (reference sequence). V was clipped by 4 bases and J by 7 bases; unmatched bases: 11. CDR3 length: 16 amino acids. The CDR3 DNA reads as TGTGCCAGTAGTAGCCGGGTAGCGGGAGTTAGGAATGAGCAGTTCTTC. The encoded protein is CASSSRVAGVRNEQFF.

This clonotype was found many times. This sequence joins TRBV29-1 and TRBJ1-1, with D tentatively TRBD1 (6 bases). Trimming left V 7 bases short and J 0 bases short, with 15 bases between. Germline values: CDR1 SQVTM, CDR2 ANQGSEA. CDR3 size: 14 residues. CDR3 sequence (DNA): TGCAGCGGGGGGGTCGGGACACTGAACACTGAAGCTTTCTTT. Translation: CSGGVGTLNTEAFF.

This clonotype appeared many times. The rearrangement uses TRBV4-3 and TRBJ2-1, with 7 nucleotides matching TRBD2. With 1 base clipped from V and 6 bases from J, the junction kept 0 bases outside the gene matches. There are 13 residues in the CDR3. The germline V gene has CDR1 LGHNA and CDR2 YSLEER. The CDR3 spells CASSQGTSNEQFF. CDR3 in DNA: TGCGCCAGCAGCCAAGGGACTAGCAATGAGCAGTTCTTC.

This clonotype was detected many times. The chain employs TRBV6-5 and TRBJ2-5, with TRBD1 as a possible D gene (8 bases). Per germline, CDR1 MNHEY and CDR2 SVGAGI. V lost 7 bases to trimming and J lost 5 bases, with 23 bases between them. The CDR3 is made up of 16 amino acids. CDR3 in DNA: TGTGCCAGCACCCGAATCGATGGACAGGGAGGGGAGACCCAGTACTTC. Translation gives CASTRIDGQGGETQYF.

At least ten counts were recorded for this clonotype. The rearrangement links TRBV2 to TRBJ1-5, with a weak D call TRBD1 (6 bases). V dropped 4 bases and J dropped 6 bases, with 13 bases sitting between them. CDR1 and CDR2 from the germline V gene are SNHLY and FYNNEI. The CDR3 covers 14 residues. The CDR3 here is CASSAGAERQPQHF. The CDR3 region has the DNA TGTGCCAGCAGTGCAGGGGCTGAGCGTCAGCCCCAGCATTTT. Drawing the rest from reference TRBV2 and TRBJ1-5, the complete variable domain is EPEVTQTPSHQVTQMGQEVILRCVPISNHLYFYWYRQILGQKVEFLVSFYNNEISEKSEIFDDQFSVERPDGSNFTLKIRSTKLEDSAMYFCASSAGAERQPQHFGDGTRLSIL.

This clonotype came up many times. The rearrangement joins TRBV7-2 to TRBJ1-4; no reliable D call. V was shortened by 2 bases and J by 3 bases, with 7 bases between the two germline ends. CDR3 length equals 14 residues. Germline loops: CDR1 SGHTA, CDR2 FQGNSA. The CDR3 DNA reads as TGTGCCAGCAGCTTATACAGCCCTAATGAAAAACTGTTTTTT. It translates to CASSLYSPNEKLFF.

The rearrangement links TRBV29-1 to TRBJ2-5; possible D gene TRBD2, 5 bases. Germline V gene sequence: CDR1 SQVTM, CDR2 ANQGSEA. Trimming shortened V by 4 bases and J by 5 bases, and 5 bases separated the two germline ends. The length of the CDR3 is 10 residues. The CDR3 loop reads CSVGEETQYF. The DNA of the CDR3 is TGCAGCGTTGGGGAGGAGACCCAGTACTTC.

This clonotype came up many times. The V and J genes are TRBV12-3 or TRBV12-4 and TRBJ2-1; 9 bases match TRBD1. CDR3 length: 15 amino acids. J gave up 4 bases and V 5 bases, and 6 bases lay outside the gene matches. DNA for the CDR3: TGTGCCAGCAGTGATACAGGGGGCAGGTACAATGAGCAGTTCTTC. It specifies CASSDTGGRYNEQFF.

This clonotype was picked up many times. V is TRBV19 and J is TRBJ2-2; tentative D call: TRBD1 (5 bases). The CDR3 is 12 residues long. V lost 5 bases and J 8 bases, leaving 9 bases between the germline ends. From germline, CDR1 is LNHDA and CDR2 SQIVND (reference sequence). The CDR3 sequence: CASSPRTGELFF. CDR3 sequence (DNA): TGTGCCAGTAGTCCCCGGACAGGGGAGCTGTTTTTT. Full variable domain (outside the CDR3, taken from reference TRBV19 and TRBJ2-2): DGGITQSPKYLFRKEGQNVTLSCEQNLNHDAMYWYRQDPGQGLRLIYYSQIVNDFQKGDIAEGYSVSREKKESFPLTVTSAQKNPTAFYLCASSPRTGELFFGEGSRLTVL.

Ten or more counts support this clonotype. The V and J genes are TRBV24-1 and TRBJ2-5; 7 nucleotides line up with TRBD2. The CDR3 is 17 amino acids. The germline V gene encodes CDR1 KGHDR and CDR2 SFDVKD. Trimming removed 3 bases from V and 4 bases from J; junction bases left unmatched: 13. The CDR3 bases are TGTGCCACCAGTGATCTCGACGGATATAGCGGGCGAGAGACCCAGTACTTC. Translating it yields CATSDLDGYSGRETQYF.

This clonotype was counted many times. The J gene is TRBJ1-1, the V gene TRBV28; D unclear. The CDR3 totals 13 residues. CDR1 MDHEN and CDR2 SYDVKM come from the germline V gene. The V end lost 3 bases, the J end lost 1 base, and 6 bases lay between the germline ends. For the CDR3, the DNA is TGTGCCAGCAGTTTTACGAGGAACACTGAAGCTTTCTTT. It codes for CASSFTRNTEAFF.

This clonotype was seen repeatedly, ten times or more. The rearrangement uses TRBV7-8 and TRBJ2-7; 8 positions match TRBD2. The CDR3 totals 16 residues. The germline gives CDR1 SGHVS, CDR2 FQNEAQ. J was trimmed by 3 bases and V by 3 bases; bases with no gene match: 10. The CDR3 DNA follows: TGTGCCAGCAGCTTTATAAGAGCGGGAGCGGGCTACGAGCAGTACTTC. It is translated as CASSFIRAGAGYEQYF.

This sequence joins TRBV12-3 or TRBV12-4 and TRBJ2-3; possible D gene TRBD1, 6 bases. Trimming shortened V by 1 base and J by 6 bases, and 8 bases separated the two germline ends. The CDR3 has 13 residues. Written as DNA, the CDR3 is TGTGCCAGCAGTTTAGGCAGGGGCGATACGCAGTATTTT. Translated: CASSLGRGDTQYF.

This clonotype was detected many times. The chain uses TRBV9 and TRBJ2-7, with TRBD1 identical over 10 bases. V shed 5 bases and J 9 bases; nucleotides not matched to a gene: 11. The CDR3 is made up of 14 amino acids. Germline V gene lookup returns CDR1 SGDLS and CDR2 YYNGEE. In DNA, the CDR3 is TGTGCCAGCAGTACCGGGACAGGGGCTCTTGTGCAGTACTTC. This sequence encodes CASSTGTGALVQYF.

This clonotype was seen repeatedly, ten times or more. The chain is built from TRBV11-3 and TRBJ2-1; no reliable D call. The V gene lost 2 bases and the J gene lost 2 bases, with 7 bases spanning the gap. Germline loops: CDR1 SGHNT, CDR2 YENEEA. This CDR3 has 14 amino acids. CDR3 amino acids: CASSLSPAYNEQFF. The CDR3 DNA sequence: TGTGCCAGCAGCTTATCTCCAGCCTACAATGAGCAGTTCTTC. The variable domain in full, completed from reference TRBV11-3 and TRBJ2-1, reads EAGVVQSPRYKIIEKKQPVAFWCNPISGHNTLYWYLQNLGQGPELLIRYENEEAVDDSQLPKDRFSAERLKGVDSTLKIQPAELGDSAVYLCASSLSPAYNEQFFGPGTRLTVL.

In its sample, this clonotype was seen many times. The DNA of the CDR3 is TGTGCCAGCAGCGCAGGCGCGAGCCCCTACGAGCAGTACTTC. It is translated as CASSAGASPYEQYF. The J gene is TRBJ2-7, the V gene TRBV6-1; D ambiguous. Germline-derived CDR1 and CDR2 are MNHNS and SASEGT. V was pared by 6 bases and J by 2 bases, with 14 bases between. CDR3 length: 14 residues.

This clonotype was seen many times. The chain combines TRBV5-1 with TRBJ1-2, with D perhaps TRBD1 (5 bases). The CDR3 covers 16 residues. Germline V gives CDR1 SGHRS, CDR2 YFSETQ. Trimming pared 4 bases from V and 4 bases from J, leaving 20 bases between. Here the CDR3 DNA reads TGCGCCAGCAGCCTGAAAGACGGGGGTTCGGGCTATGGCTACACCTTC. Translated: CASSLKDGGSGYGYTF.

This chain uses TRBV28 with TRBJ1-1; no reliable D call. V was clipped by 3 bases and J by 5 bases, with 10 bases between them. Germline lookup yields CDR1 MDHEN and CDR2 SYDVKM. The length of the CDR3 is 13 residues. CDR3 in DNA: TGTGCCAGCAGTTTCTATATGGGGACTGAAGCTTTCTTT. It codes for CASSFYMGTEAFF.

The rearrangement uses TRBV29-1 and TRBJ2-5; tentative D call: TRBD2 (6 bases). Germline assignment: CDR1 SQVTM and CDR2 ANQGSEA. The CDR3 contains 14 residues. Trimming stripped 1 base from V and 5 bases from J, with 14 bases between. The CDR3 coding sequence is TGCAGCGTTGAAGGGATGGAGGGCCTGGAGACCCAGTACTTC. It specifies CSVEGMEGLETQYF.

V gene TRBV14 combines with J gene TRBJ1-1; no definite D call. CDR1 and CDR2 from the germline V gene are SGHDN and FVKESK. Trimming removed 4 bases from V and 5 bases from J, with 17 bases in between. This CDR3 region has 15 residues. The chain's CDR3 is CASSRLPAGITEAFF. CDR3 coding DNA: TGTGCCAGCAGCCGCCTCCCAGCGGGTATAACTGAAGCTTTCTTT.

The V gene is TRBV29-1, the J gene TRBJ1-6; D not certain. Looked up from germline, CDR1 is SQVTM and CDR2 is ANQGSEA. The CDR3 loop spans 12 amino acids. The V end was cut by 6 bases, the J end by 4 bases, with 7 bases between. The CDR3 coding sequence is TGCAGCGTAAGAGAATATAATTCACCCCTCCACTTT. It is translated as CSVREYNSPLHF.

This clonotype was recorded a few times. The chain couples TRBV14 to TRBJ2-1; the match to TRBD2 covers 11 bases. The ends lost 0 bases at V and 9 bases at J; junction bases unmatched: 4. From germline, CDR1 is SGHDN and CDR2 FVKESK. CDR3 size: 15 residues. The CDR3 loop reads CASSQETSGIGEQFF. The CDR3, as DNA: TGTGCCAGCAGCCAAGAGACTAGCGGGATAGGTGAGCAGTTCTTC.

There are many counts of this clonotype. V gene TRBV20-1 combines with J gene TRBJ2-7; possible D gene TRBD2, 7 bases. Germline V lookup: CDR1 DFQATT, CDR2 SNEGSKA (reference sequence). The V and J ends lost 5 bases and 7 bases respectively, with 30 bases between them. The CDR3 consists of 17 residues. The CDR3 region is CSAVGGRTESPTEEQYF. The CDR3 nucleotides are TGCAGTGCTGTCGGGGGGCGTACGGAGTCCCCTACGGAAGAGCAGTACTTC.